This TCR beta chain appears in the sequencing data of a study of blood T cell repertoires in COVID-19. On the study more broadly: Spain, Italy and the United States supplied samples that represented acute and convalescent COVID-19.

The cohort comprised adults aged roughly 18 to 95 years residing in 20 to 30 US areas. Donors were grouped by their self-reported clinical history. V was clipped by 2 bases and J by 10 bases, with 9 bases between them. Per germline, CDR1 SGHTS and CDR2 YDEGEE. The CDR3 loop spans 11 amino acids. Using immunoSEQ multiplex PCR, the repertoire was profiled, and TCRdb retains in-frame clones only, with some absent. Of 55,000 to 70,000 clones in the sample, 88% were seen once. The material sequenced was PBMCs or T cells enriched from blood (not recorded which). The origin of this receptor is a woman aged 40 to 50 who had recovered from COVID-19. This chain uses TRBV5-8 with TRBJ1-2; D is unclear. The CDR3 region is CASSLGRIYTF. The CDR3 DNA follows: TGTGCCAGCAGCTTAGGGAGAATCTACACCTTC. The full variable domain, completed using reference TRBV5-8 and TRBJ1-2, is EAGVTQSPTHLIKTRGQQATLRCSPISGHTSVYWYQQALGLGLQFLLWYDEGEERNRGNFPPRFSGRQFPNYSSELNVNALELEDSALYLCASSLGRIYTFGSGTRLTVV.